Following are 2 T cell receptor beta chains from one sample sequenced in a study of neurological immune-mediated disorders. TCRdb analysed the 5' RACE reads with MiXCR anew, one entry per CDR3 protein. The sample yields tens of thousands of distinct CDR3 sequences, 3% to 3.5% seen once. Sequenced material: PBMCs. These receptors came from a man in his forties with multiple sclerosis.

This clonotype occurred many times. This chain uses TRBV12-3 or TRBV12-4 with TRBJ2-5; 13 bases align to TRBD2. The CDR3 loop spans 17 amino acids. V dropped 5 bases and J dropped 2; count of bases not matched to a gene: 8. CDR3 nucleotides: TGTGCCAGCAGTCCCTACGGGACTAGCGGGGTTCAAGAGACCCAGTACTTC. Amino acids: CASSPYGTSGVQETQYF.

The sample holds many counts of this clonotype. Sequence at one end of the junction differs from germline and may be a read error. The CDR3 here is CASSLPTGAVQNF. The CDR3 DNA reads TGTGCCAGCAGTTTACCGACAGGGGCGGTTCAGAATTTT. The chain uses TRBV28 and TRBJ1-5, with 8 positions matching TRBD1. CDR1 and CDR2 (germline): MDHEN, SYDVKM. This CDR3 comprises 13 residues.